Each of the 15 T cell receptor beta chains below was sequenced from the same sample in a study of blood T cell repertoires in COVID-19. Profiled with immunoSEQ multiplex PCR; TCRdb holds only in-frame clones, not every one. The sample includes 150,000 or so clones, 75% to 85% seen only once; the top ten take less than 6%. The sequenced sample was PBMCs or T cells enriched from blood (not recorded which). These receptor sequences come from a man in his forties or fifties who had recovered from COVID-19.

J is TRBJ2-7 and V is TRBV7-2; 10 nucleotides align to TRBD1. CDR1 SGHTA and CDR2 FQGNSA come from the germline V gene. The CDR3 length is 15 residues. Trimming at V came to 6 bases and at J to 2 bases, leaving 7 bases not matched to a gene. The DNA of the CDR3 is TGTGCCAGCAGTCCACGGACAGGGGGAACCTACGAGCAGTACTTC. Translation: CASSPRTGGTYEQYF.

The chain joins TRBV7-8 to TRBJ2-1, with 8 bases that match TRBD1. Germline trimming cut 5 bases from V and 3 bases from J; bases unmatched to any gene: 9. The germline gives CDR1 SGHVS, CDR2 FQNEAQ. This CDR3 is 16 amino acids long. DNA of the CDR3: TGTGCCAGCAGCCATCCACAGGGACAGGACTACAATGAGCAGTTCTTC. This sequence encodes CASSHPQGQDYNEQFF.

This chain joins TRBV19 and TRBJ1-5; 8 bases match TRBD1. CDR1 and CDR2 from the germline V gene are LNHDA and SQIVND (reference sequence). This CDR3 has 15 amino acids. The V gene end was trimmed by 4 bases and the J gene end by 8 bases; junction bases not matched to a gene: 10. The CDR3 region has the DNA TGTGCCAGTAGTAAAGGACAGGGCGCGGGGAAGCCCCAGCATTTT. Translation: CASSKGQGAGKPQHF.

J is TRBJ1-2 and V is TRBV4-1; TRBD1 agrees at 7 bases. The CDR3 consists of 16 residues. From germline, CDR1 is MGHRA and CDR2 YSYEKL. The V gene end was trimmed by 1 base and the J gene end by 6 bases; junction bases not matched to a gene: 11. CDR3 protein: CASSQVLRGRLDGYTF. The CDR3 nucleotides are TGCGCCAGCAGCCAAGTATTGAGGGGGCGCCTTGATGGCTACACCTTC.

V is TRBV5-6 and J is TRBJ2-3, with D perhaps TRBD2 (7 bases). V shed 2 bases and J shed 0 bases, with 22 bases lying between them. This CDR3 is built from 19 residues. The germline CDR1 and CDR2 sequences are SGHDT and YYEEEE. CDR3 sequence reads: CASSLRLGRGLASTDTQYF. The CDR3 DNA sequence: TGTGCCAGCAGCTTAAGACTCGGGCGGGGGCTCGCTAGCACAGATACGCAGTATTTT.

The gene calls are TRBV24-1 and TRBJ2-3; 9 bases map to TRBD1. CDR3 length equals 15 residues. The trim removed 6 bases at V and 3 bases at J, leaving 6 bases unmatched. CDR1 and CDR2 from the germline V gene are KGHDR and SFDVKD. CDR3 amino acids: CATSPRTGVTDTQYF. The DNA of the CDR3 is TGTGCCACCAGTCCCCGGACAGGGGTGACAGATACGCAGTATTTT.

The chain links TRBV5-5 to TRBJ2-7, with D tentatively TRBD1 (5 bases). The CDR3 contains 15 residues. V lost 4 bases and J 2 bases, leaving 16 bases between the germline ends. From germline, CDR1 is SGHKS and CDR2 YYEKEE (reference sequence). CDR3 region: CASSLAGQSTYEQYF. CDR3 bases: TGTGCCAGCAGCCTGGCAGGACAATCAACCTACGAGCAGTACTTC.

V and J are TRBV27 and TRBJ1-1; a possible D gene is TRBD1 (6 bases). The V end was cut by 1 base, the J end by 1 base, with 19 bases between. The CDR3 runs to 18 residues. Germline CDR1 is MNHEY and CDR2 is SMNVEV (reference sequence). The CDR3 is CASSLFGLAGVGNTEAFF. As DNA, the CDR3 is TGTGCCAGCAGTTTATTCGGTCTGGCAGGGGTAGGGAACACTGAAGCTTTCTTT.

There are a few counts of this clone. The V and J genes are TRBV6-4 and TRBJ2-2, with D tentatively TRBD1 (5 bases). The length of the CDR3 is 14 residues. Between the trimmed V and J ends, which lost 7 bases and 6 bases, there was a span of 15 bases. Germline V lookup: CDR1 MRHNA, CDR2 SNTAGT. The CDR3 bases are TGTGCCAGCAAGGCCGAAGGGGATGCCGGGGAGCTGTTTTTT. It yields the protein CASKAEGDAGELFF.

The CDR3: CASSQGQAGGNTIYF. The CDR3 coding sequence is TGTGCCAGCAGCCAAGGGCAGGCGGGTGGAAACACCATATATTTT. The V call is TRBV3-1 (or the pseudogene TRBV3-2), the J call TRBJ1-3; D gene ambiguous. This CDR3 comprises 15 residues. The germline gives CDR1 LGHDT, CDR2 YNNKEL (reference sequence). Trimming left V 1 base short and J 3 bases short, with 10 bases between.

V and J are TRBV6-5 and TRBJ2-5, with TRBD2 as a possible D gene (5 bases). Between the trimmed V and J ends, which lost 5 bases and 4 bases, there was a span of 8 bases. CDR3 size: 12 residues. Germline V CDR1 and CDR2: MNHEY, SVGAGI. CDR3 sequence (DNA): TGTGCCAGCAGTCGGGGTTTAGAGACCCAGTACTTC. Its translation is CASSRGLETQYF.

V usage is TRBV6-5 and J usage is TRBJ1-3, with D unclear. Germline V gene data show CDR1 as MNHEY and CDR2 as SVGAGI. Trimming stripped 5 bases from V and 4 bases from J, with 12 bases between. The CDR3 consists of 14 residues. The CDR3 spells CASSLTKVGNTIYF. The CDR3 DNA is TGTGCCAGCAGTCTGACAAAAGTAGGAAACACCATATATTTT.

This chain connects TRBV21-1 to TRBJ2-3; the table names TRBD1, a call not compared with the DNA. TRBV21-1 is termed a pseudogene. This CDR3 contains 19 residues. The CDR3: CASYISDRARWGHADTQYF. CDR3 coding DNA: TGTGCCAGCTACATCTCGGACAGGGCTAGGTGGGGACATGCAGATACGCAGTATTTT.

The V gene is TRBV12-5, the J gene TRBJ2-2, with D perhaps TRBD2 (6 bases). CDR1 and CDR2 (germline): LGHNT, FRNRAP. This CDR3 is 20 amino acids long. Trimming shortened V by 0 bases and J by 0 bases, and 20 bases separated the two germline ends. The CDR3 reads CASGLVPRGTPLANTGELFF. As DNA, the CDR3 is TGTGCTAGTGGTTTGGTACCGCGCGGGACTCCGTTAGCGAACACCGGGGAGCTGTTTTTT.

CDR3 DNA sequence: TGTGCCTGGAGTGGGCCCCGGGGCACCATATATTTT. Protein product: CAWSGPRGTIYF. The chain carries TRBV30 and TRBJ1-3; D is unclear. Germline-derived CDR1 and CDR2 are GTSNPN and SVGIG (reference sequence). The CDR3 has 12 amino acids. V dropped 1 base and J dropped 9 bases, with 10 bases sitting between them.